The 31 T cell receptor beta chains listed next were all sequenced from one sample in a study of blood T cells in healthy people across ages. The authors ran a second PCR of 7 to 11 cycles using a sample-barcoded 5' primer and a J-beta primer mix. TCRdb re-called the 5' RACE reads with MiXCR, one entry per CDR3 protein. The profile shows 1.5 million to 2 million distinct CDR3 sequences, roughly 28% of them singletons. Specimen: blood. These receptors all stem from a woman in her twenties or thirties in good health.

This clonotype was picked up a small number of times. The genes are TRBV20-1 and TRBJ2-1; 16 positions agree with TRBD2. This CDR3 spans 18 amino acids. Germline V gives CDR1 DFQATT, CDR2 SNEGSKA (reference sequence). Trimming took 4 bases from V and 4 from J; bases not matched to a gene: 10. The CDR3 region is CSAKAGTSGRAAYNEQFF. The CDR3 DNA follows: TGCAGTGCTAAAGCTGGGACTAGCGGGAGGGCCGCGTACAATGAGCAGTTCTTC.

This clonotype appeared many times. The chain employs TRBV12-3 or TRBV12-4 and TRBJ2-5; 7 bases agree with TRBD1. The ends lost 7 bases at V and 3 bases at J; junction bases unmatched: 5. The CDR3 spans 13 residues. The CDR3 region has the DNA TGTGCCAGCACCCGGGACAGTAAAGAGACCCAGTACTTC. As protein: CASTRDSKETQYF.

The rearrangement uses TRBV2 and TRBJ2-1; 10 bases are shared with TRBD1. The V gene's germline CDR1 is SNHLY and CDR2 FYNNEI. The CDR3 sequence is 16 residues long. The junction had 14 bases not matched to a gene; V was cut back by 5 bases and J by 10 bases. CDR3 amino acids: CASSSSRRDRGHEQFF. CDR3 sequence (DNA): TGTGCCAGCAGTTCTTCTCGGCGGGACAGGGGCCACGAGCAGTTCTTC.

The chain combines TRBV7-9 with TRBJ2-3; the D gene is possibly TRBD2 (6 bases). The CDR3 loop spans 14 amino acids. Germline V lookup: CDR1 SEHNR, CDR2 FQNEAQ (reference sequence). V was trimmed by 5 bases and J by 1 base, leaving 10 bases between them. DNA of the CDR3: TGTGCCAGCAGCGTTTGGGGGGGCACAGATACGCAGTATTTT. Its protein product is CASSVWGGTDTQYF.

This clonotype turned up a few times. The chain employs TRBV7-2 and TRBJ2-3, with TRBD2 matching 10 bases. V gave up 1 base and J gave up 6 bases; unmatched junction bases: 7. CDR1 and CDR2 (germline): SGHTA, FQGNSA. The CDR3 is 16 amino acids. As DNA, the CDR3 is TGTGCCAGCAGCTTAGGGTTTAGCGGGGGGACGGATACGCAGTATTTT. It specifies CASSLGFSGGTDTQYF. Based on the CDR3 plus reference TRBV7-2 and TRBJ2-3, the full variable domain is GAGVSQSPSNKVTEKGKDVELRCDPISGHTALYWYRQSLGQGLEFLIYFQGNSAPDKSGLPSDRFSAERTGGSVSTLTIQRTQQEDSAVYLCASSLGFSGGTDTQYFGPGTRLTVL.

In its sample, this clonotype was seen a few times. This chain joins TRBV20-1 and TRBJ2-3; a possible D gene is TRBD1 (6 bases). CDR3 length: 14 residues. The V and J ends lost 0 bases and 5 bases respectively, with 12 bases between them. Per germline, CDR1 DFQATT and CDR2 SNEGSKA (reference sequence). The DNA for the CDR3 is TGCAGTGCTAGAGATTCAGGGGCTGGAGATACGCAGTATTTT. Translating gives CSARDSGAGDTQYF.

This clonotype was recorded a few times. The rearrangement joins TRBV7-3 to TRBJ2-2; 10 bases line up with TRBD2. CDR3 size: 16 residues. Trimming at V came to 5 bases and at J to 4 bases, leaving 7 bases not matched to a gene. Looked up from germline, CDR1 is SGHTA and CDR2 is FQGTGA. CDR3: CASSPLAGEVTGELFF. CDR3 in DNA: TGTGCCAGCAGCCCCCTAGCGGGGGAGGTCACCGGGGAGCTGTTTTTT.

This clonotype occurred once. This sequence joins TRBV29-1 and TRBJ1-4; possible D gene TRBD1, 6 bases. There are 13 residues in the CDR3. CDR1 and CDR2 (germline): SQVTM, ANQGSEA. Trimming removed 6 bases from V and 7 bases from J, with 15 bases in between. CDR3 protein: CSVSGAESEKLFF. The CDR3 nucleotides are TGCAGCGTATCGGGGGCGGAGAGTGAAAAACTGTTTTTT.

This clonotype has at least ten counts. The rearrangement uses TRBV7-9 and TRBJ2-7; 7 bases align to TRBD2. V lost 0 bases and J lost 0; bases outside the gene matches: 5. This CDR3 is built from 16 residues. Germline V CDR1 and CDR2: SEHNR, FQNEAQ (reference sequence). The CDR3 protein is CASSLATGGFSYEQYF. In nucleotides, the CDR3 is TGTGCCAGCAGCTTAGCGACCGGGGGGTTCTCCTACGAGCAGTACTTC.

This clonotype was seen repeatedly, ten times or more. CDR3 loop: CASSELGQHGGYTF. CDR3 coding DNA: TGTGCCAGCAGTGAACTAGGGCAGCATGGAGGCTACACCTTC. This chain uses TRBV6-1 with TRBJ1-2; no clear D. V was cut by 2 bases and J by 8 bases, with 15 bases left in between. The CDR3 consists of 14 residues. Germline V gene lookup returns CDR1 MNHNS and CDR2 SASEGT.

The V and J genes are TRBV9 and TRBJ2-4, with 9 bases that match TRBD2. The J call may be incorrect, as the DNA end agrees better with TRBJ2-7. The CDR3 consists of 16 residues. Per germline, CDR1 SGDLS and CDR2 YYNGEE. CDR3 protein: CASSVGMAGGSYEQYF. CDR3 nucleotides: TGTGCCAGCAGCGTAGGTATGGCGGGGGGGTCCTACGAGCAGTACTTC.

The V gene is TRBV12-3 or TRBV12-4, the J gene TRBJ2-7; 9 positions match TRBD1. The better agreement between TRBJ2-5 and the DNA end casts doubt on the J call. The CDR3 spans 15 residues. The chain's CDR3 is CASSLAGTGFETQYF. The DNA for the CDR3 is TGTGCCAGCAGTTTAGCCGGGACAGGGTTTGAGACCCAGTACTTC.

This clonotype has a count of ten or more. This chain uses TRBV20-1 with TRBJ1-2; 9 bases match TRBD1. CDR1 and CDR2 (germline): DFQATT, SNEGSKA (reference sequence). The CDR3 is 13 amino acids. Here the CDR3 DNA reads TGCAGCGCCTCGGACAGGGGAAACTATGGCTACACCTTC. Protein sequence: CSASDRGNYGYTF.

In DNA form, the CDR3 reads TGCGCCAGCAGCCTCGGGACAGGGTCTCAGTCGGGAGACTACACCTTC. This codes for CASSLGTGSQSGDYTF. The chain links TRBV4-3 to TRBJ1-2; 9 nucleotides match TRBD1. CDR3 length: 16 amino acids. The V segment lost 4 bases and the J segment 10 bases; nucleotides outside the gene matches: 16. The germline V gene has CDR1 LGHNA and CDR2 YSLEER.

The J gene is TRBJ2-5, the V gene TRBV10-2, with TRBD1 matching 9 bases. Germline CDR1 and CDR2: WSHSY and SAAADI. J gave up 2 bases and V 6 bases, and 7 bases lay outside the gene matches. The CDR3 has 15 amino acids. CDR3 amino acids: CASSRTGVGQETQYF. The CDR3 region has the DNA TGCGCCAGCAGCCGGACAGGGGTAGGACAAGAGACCCAGTACTTC.

Comment on this clonotype: A much larger clone is a single base away; this may be a read error. J is TRBJ2-1 and V is TRBV4-1; 7 bases match TRBD2. The CDR3 is 17 amino acids. The V gene end was trimmed by 0 bases and the J gene end by 10 bases; junction bases not matched to a gene: 15. The V gene's germline CDR1 is MGHRA and CDR2 YSYEKL. CDR3 bases: TGCGCCAGCAGCCAAGATCGGGGCGGGGGTCTTCACTACGAGCAGTTCTTC. Protein: CASSQDRGGGLHYEQFF.

A few counts support this clonotype. The chain recombines TRBV10-2 with TRBJ2-7, with 7 bases identical to TRBD1. The germline CDR1 and CDR2 sequences are WSHSY and SAAADI. The CDR3 is made up of 14 amino acids. Trimming at V came to 2 bases and at J to 6 bases, leaving 7 bases not matched to a gene. This chain's CDR3 is CASSEPGTDAEQYF. CDR3 sequence (DNA): TGCGCCAGCAGTGAGCCGGGGACAGACGCCGAGCAGTACTTC.

This clonotype came up many times. This sequence joins TRBV7-2 and TRBJ2-7; TRBD2 aligns across 9 bases. With V trimmed by 5 bases and J by 0 bases, 5 bases remained unmatched. CDR3 length equals 15 residues. CDR1 is SGHTA, CDR2 FQGNSA, per germline. In nucleotides, the CDR3 is TGTGCCAGCAGCATCGGGACTAGCAGCTCCTACGAGCAGTACTTC. This codes for CASSIGTSSSYEQYF.

There are a few counts of this clonotype. The V gene is TRBV11-2, the J gene TRBJ2-3, with 14 bases that match TRBD2. The trim removed 7 bases at V and 0 bases at J, leaving 18 bases unmatched. From germline, CDR1 is SGHAT and CDR2 FQNNGV. This CDR3 spans 21 amino acids. The CDR3 region is CASNLSSKGTSGGTSTDTQYF. CDR3 nucleotide sequence: TGTGCCAGCAACCTTTCCTCCAAGGGGACTAGCGGGGGCACAAGCACAGATACGCAGTATTTT.

There are a few counts of this clonotype. This chain connects TRBV4-2 to TRBJ1-1; 7 bases are shared with TRBD1. V was pared by 4 bases and J by 3 bases, with 8 bases of the junction left unmatched. The germline CDR1 and CDR2 sequences are LGHNA and YNFKEQ. This CDR3 spans 15 amino acids. CDR3 nucleotides: TGTGCCAGCAGCCTAGGGGGCCGAGGGGACACTGAAGCTTTCTTT. This encodes CASSLGGRGDTEAFF.

For this clonotype: A much larger clone lies a single base off, so this may be a read error. V gene TRBV20-1 combines with J gene TRBJ2-3; 7 bases line up with TRBD2. Germline CDR1 reads DFQATT; CDR2 reads SNEGSKA (reference sequence). The CDR3 extends over 17 amino acids. V shed 5 bases and J 4 bases; nucleotides not matched to a gene: 18. DNA for the CDR3: TGCAGTGCTGAATCGGGCGGCGGGAGAATTACCGCAGATACGCAGTATTTT. Translated: CSAESGGGRITADTQYF.

Ten or more counts support this clonotype. V and J are TRBV6-5 and TRBJ2-3; 7 bases map to TRBD2. J lost 4 bases, V lost 10 bases, and 8 bases had no gene match. Germline CDR1 and CDR2: MNHEY and SVGAGI. This CDR3 is 13 amino acids long. The CDR3 DNA reads TGTGCCACCGGAAGCGGGAACGCAGATACGCAGTATTTT. Its protein is CATGSGNADTQYF.

This clonotype was seen more than once but under ten times. V is TRBV15 and J is TRBJ2-7, with D unclear. Germline V CDR1 and CDR2: LNHNV, YYDKDF (reference sequence). This CDR3 has 14 residues. V was cut by 1 base and J by 5 bases, with 12 bases left in between. The CDR3 bases are TGTGCCACCAGCAGAGGAGGTAACATCCACGAGCAGTACTTC. This gives the protein CATSRGGNIHEQYF.

This clonotype was picked up a small number of times. V usage is TRBV7-2 and J usage is TRBJ1-5; D possibly corresponds to TRBD1 (6 bases). V was trimmed by 1 base and J by 3 bases, leaving 10 bases between them. The CDR3 sequence is 15 residues long. Germline loops: CDR1 SGHTA, CDR2 FQGNSA. Written as DNA, the CDR3 is TGTGCCAGCAGCTTAGAGGCAGGGGACAATCAGCCCCAGCATTTT. This encodes CASSLEAGDNQPQHF.

The V and J genes are TRBV14 and TRBJ2-3; D remains unclear. The germline V gene encodes CDR1 SGHDN and CDR2 FVKESK. V was cut by 4 bases and J by 0 bases, with 11 bases left in between. The CDR3 extends over 15 amino acids. CDR3 residues: CASSRNTGSTDTQYF. The CDR3 DNA sequence: TGTGCCAGCAGCCGAAATACCGGGAGCACAGATACGCAGTATTTT.

This clonotype was seen a handful of times. V gene TRBV29-1 combines with J gene TRBJ1-2; D might be TRBD1 (6 bases). Deletions cut 0 bases from V and 1 base from J, with 12 bases between. Germline CDR1 SQVTM, CDR2 ANQGSEA. This CDR3 is built from 15 residues. CDR3 nucleotide sequence: TGCAGCGTTGAAGAAATCAGGGGCCTTAACTATGGCTACACCTTC. Amino acid sequence: CSVEEIRGLNYGYTF.

This clonotype was observed a handful of times. This chain connects TRBV6-5 to TRBJ2-1; D is perhaps TRBD2 (6 bases). The V end lost 7 bases, the J end lost 7 bases, and 11 bases lay between the germline ends. CDR1 and CDR2 from the germline V gene are MNHEY and SVGAGI. This CDR3 is built from 12 residues. The CDR3 DNA reads as TGTGCCAGCACTAGCGACCAAAATGAGCAGTTCTTC. Translated: CASTSDQNEQFF.

This chain joins TRBV10-3 and TRBJ1-2; 9 nucleotides match TRBD1. Germline-derived CDR1 and CDR2 are ENHRY and SYGVKD. J lost 1 base, V lost 0 bases, and 0 bases had no gene match. This CDR3 comprises 15 residues. In nucleotides, the CDR3 is TGTGCCATCAGTGAGTCGGACAGGGGTAACTATGGCTACACCTTC. The encoded protein is CAISESDRGNYGYTF.

This clonotype was counted a few times. This rearrangement joins TRBV20-1 to TRBJ2-1; TRBD2 matches 8 bases. The CDR3 sequence is 14 residues long. CDR1 and CDR2 from the germline V gene are DFQATT and SNEGSKA (reference sequence). Trimming removed 1 base from V and 3 bases from J; junction bases left unmatched: 2. Written as DNA, the CDR3 is TGCAGTGCTAGAGGACTAGCGATCTACAATGAGCAGTTCTTC. Encoded protein: CSARGLAIYNEQFF.

The chain carries TRBV5-4 and TRBJ2-3, with a tentative D call TRBD2 (5 bases). Trimming left V 4 bases short and J 2 bases short, with 14 bases between. Germline CDR1 reads SGHNT; CDR2 reads YYREEE (reference sequence). The CDR3 extends over 15 amino acids. CDR3 protein: CASSHGELATDTQYF. The CDR3 DNA sequence: TGTGCCAGCAGCCACGGGGAACTCGCCACAGATACGCAGTATTTT.

This clonotype was seen a single time. The chain couples TRBV5-5 to TRBJ2-7; 7 bases align to TRBD1. The germline gives CDR1 SGHKS, CDR2 YYEKEE (reference sequence). Germline trimming cut 4 bases from V and 2 bases from J; bases unmatched to any gene: 12. The CDR3 is 16 residues long. DNA of the CDR3: TGTGCCAGCAGCACATCGACAGGGAAAGCTCCCTACGAGCAGTACTTC. This encodes CASSTSTGKAPYEQYF.